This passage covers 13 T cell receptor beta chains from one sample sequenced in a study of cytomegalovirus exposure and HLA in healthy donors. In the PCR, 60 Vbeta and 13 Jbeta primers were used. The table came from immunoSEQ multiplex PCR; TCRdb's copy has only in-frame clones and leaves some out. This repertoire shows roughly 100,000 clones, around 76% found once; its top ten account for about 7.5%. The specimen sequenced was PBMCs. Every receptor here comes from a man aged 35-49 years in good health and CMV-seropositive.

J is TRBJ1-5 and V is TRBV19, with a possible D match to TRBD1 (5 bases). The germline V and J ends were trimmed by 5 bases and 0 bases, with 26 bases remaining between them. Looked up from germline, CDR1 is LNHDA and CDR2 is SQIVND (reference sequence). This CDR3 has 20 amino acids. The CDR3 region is CASSYRQGRFVGYSNQPQHF. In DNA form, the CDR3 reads TGTGCCAGTAGTTATCGGCAGGGTCGTTTCGTTGGGTATAGCAATCAGCCCCAGCATTTT.

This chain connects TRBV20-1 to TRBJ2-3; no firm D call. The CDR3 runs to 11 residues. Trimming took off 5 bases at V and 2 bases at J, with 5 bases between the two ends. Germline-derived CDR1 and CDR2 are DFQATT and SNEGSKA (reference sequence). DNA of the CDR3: TGCAGTGCTTACTCCACAGATACGCAGTATTTT. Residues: CSAYSTDTQYF.

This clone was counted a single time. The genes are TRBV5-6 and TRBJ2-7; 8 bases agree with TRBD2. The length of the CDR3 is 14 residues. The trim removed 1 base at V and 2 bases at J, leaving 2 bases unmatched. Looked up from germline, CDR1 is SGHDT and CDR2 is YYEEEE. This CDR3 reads CASSLNSGTYEQYF. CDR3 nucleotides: TGTGCCAGCAGCTTGAATAGCGGGACCTACGAGCAGTACTTC.

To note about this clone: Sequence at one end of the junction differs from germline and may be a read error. The CDR3 nucleotides are TGTGCCAGCAGCCAAGATCGGCTATCCCGAAACAGTCAGTACTTC. This encodes CASSQDRLSRNSQYF. This chain joins TRBV14 and TRBJ2-4; D uncertain. The germline V gene encodes CDR1 SGHDN and CDR2 FVKESK. This CDR3 is 15 amino acids long.

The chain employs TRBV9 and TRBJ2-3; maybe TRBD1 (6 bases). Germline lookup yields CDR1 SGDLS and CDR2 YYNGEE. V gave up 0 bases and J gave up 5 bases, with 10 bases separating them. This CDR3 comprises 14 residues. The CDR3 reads CASSVVGHQDTQYF. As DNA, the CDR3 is TGTGCCAGCAGCGTAGTGGGACACCAAGATACGCAGTATTTT.

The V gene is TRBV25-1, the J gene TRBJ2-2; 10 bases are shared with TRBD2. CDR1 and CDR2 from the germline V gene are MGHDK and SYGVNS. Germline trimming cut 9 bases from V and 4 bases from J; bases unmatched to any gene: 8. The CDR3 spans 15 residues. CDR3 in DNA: TGTGCCAGAGTTAGGACTAGCGGAACCACCGGGGAGCTGTTTTTT. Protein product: CARVRTSGTTGELFF.

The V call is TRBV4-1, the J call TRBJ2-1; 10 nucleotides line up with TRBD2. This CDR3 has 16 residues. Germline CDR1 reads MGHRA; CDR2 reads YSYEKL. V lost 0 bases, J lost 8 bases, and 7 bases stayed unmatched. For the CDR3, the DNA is TGCGCCAGCAGCCAAGATCCAGCGGGAGGGAATGATGAGCAGTTCTTC. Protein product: CASSQDPAGGNDEQFF.

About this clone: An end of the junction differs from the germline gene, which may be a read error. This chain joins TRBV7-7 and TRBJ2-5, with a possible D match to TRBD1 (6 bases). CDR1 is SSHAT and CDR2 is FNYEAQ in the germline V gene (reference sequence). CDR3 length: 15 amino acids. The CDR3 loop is CASSLRMDSRETQYF. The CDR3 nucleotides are TGTGCTAGCAGCCTGCGAATGGACAGTCGGGAGACCCAGTACTTC.

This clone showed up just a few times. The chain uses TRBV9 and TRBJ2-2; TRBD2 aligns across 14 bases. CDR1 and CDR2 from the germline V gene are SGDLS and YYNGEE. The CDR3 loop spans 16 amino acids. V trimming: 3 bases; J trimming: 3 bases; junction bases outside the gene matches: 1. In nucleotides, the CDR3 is TGTGCCAGCAGCGGACTAGCGGGAGGGGACACCGGGGAGCTGTTTTTT. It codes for CASSGLAGGDTGELFF.

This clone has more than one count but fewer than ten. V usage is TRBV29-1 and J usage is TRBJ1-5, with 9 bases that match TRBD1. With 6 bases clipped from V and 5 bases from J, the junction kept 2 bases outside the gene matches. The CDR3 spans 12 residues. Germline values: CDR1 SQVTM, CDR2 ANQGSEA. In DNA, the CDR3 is TGCAGCGTAAGGACAGGGGATCAGCCCCAGCATTTT. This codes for CSVRTGDQPQHF.

The CDR3 loop is CASSFFDRDYGYTF. DNA of the CDR3: TGTGCCAGCAGTTTCTTCGACAGGGACTATGGCTACACCTTC. The rearrangement links TRBV28 to TRBJ1-2; 7 positions agree with TRBD1. Looked up from germline, CDR1 is MDHEN and CDR2 is SYDVKM. The CDR3 has 14 residues. V trimming: 3 bases; J trimming: 3 bases; junction bases outside the gene matches: 4.

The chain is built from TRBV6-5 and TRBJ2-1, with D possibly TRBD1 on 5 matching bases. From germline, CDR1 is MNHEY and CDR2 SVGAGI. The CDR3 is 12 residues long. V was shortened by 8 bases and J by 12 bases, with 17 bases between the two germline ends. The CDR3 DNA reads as TGTGCCAGCTCCCCTAGGGGCGCTGGGCAGTTCTTC. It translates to CASSPRGAGQFF.

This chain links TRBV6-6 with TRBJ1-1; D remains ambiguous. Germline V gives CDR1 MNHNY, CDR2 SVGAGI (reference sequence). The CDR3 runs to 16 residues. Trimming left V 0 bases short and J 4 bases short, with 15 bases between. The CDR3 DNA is TGTGCCAGCAGTTACTCGGGAGGTAGCGGGAGCACTGAAGCTTTCTTT. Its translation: CASSYSGGSGSTEAFF.